The clone carrying this TCR beta chain appeared a few times. What it binds is unknown. This entry is derived from a study of cytomegalovirus exposure and HLA in healthy donors. About the research overall: Drawn from HLA-typed donors, approximately 85 million unique TCRs were held in an early data release.

Trimming shortened V by 6 bases and J by 1 base, and 9 bases separated the two germline ends. CDR3 size: 13 residues. Germline V gives CDR1 WNHNN, CDR2 SYGVQD (reference sequence). PCR primers comprised 60 Vbeta and 13 Jbeta primers. Sequencing was performed with immunoSEQ multiplex PCR; in TCRdb, only in-frame clones are kept and a portion is missing. The sample has approximately 130,000 clones, roughly three quarters seen once. General study findings and limits: A link between a missense DCLRE1C variant and TCR beta V- and J-gene trimming emerged from a later analysis.

The rearrangement joins TRBV10-1 to TRBJ1-1; unclear D gene. The receptor was derived from a woman between 35 and 50 years old in good health and CMV-seronegative. Sequences were obtained from PBMCs. The CDR3 DNA is TGCGCCAGCAGCGCCGCAGAGAACACTGAAGCTTTCTTT. Residues: CASSAAENTEAFF.